These 17 T cell receptor beta chains were all obtained from the same sample, sequenced in a study of cytomegalovirus exposure and HLA in healthy donors (dated by TCRdb to between 2016 and 2019). Library prep was done by the immunoSEQ multiplex PCR assay. A mixture of 60 forward primers for TCR Vbeta segments and 13 reverse primers for TCR Jbeta segments was used in the multiplex PCR. As stored in TCRdb, this immuneACCESS dataset retains in-frame rearrangements with V and J assigned. A fraction of the clones does not appear; measured against another copy, unresolved V genes explain less than half of the discrepancy, and the remainder lacks a known reason. This sample gives 150,000 to 200,000 clones in total; about 80% of them show up just once. The ten largest clones add up to 2.2% of the sample. The specimen sequenced was PBMCs. The origin of the receptors is a young woman in good health and CMV-seronegative.

The rearrangement links TRBV4-1 to TRBJ2-2, with a possible D match to TRBD2 (5 bases). The V end was cut by 6 bases, the J end by 2 bases, with 16 bases between. The CDR3 loop spans 16 amino acids. Germline values: CDR1 MGHRA, CDR2 YSYEKL. This CDR3 is CASRDRPGVNTGELFF. CDR3 coding DNA: TGCGCCAGCAGAGATAGGCCCGGGGTAAACACCGGGGAGCTGTTTTTT.

Notes on this clone: This same CDR3 is encoded by further DNA sequences in the sample. The J gene is TRBJ1-1, the V gene TRBV5-1; 7 bases agree with TRBD1. V dropped 2 bases and J dropped 5; count of bases not matched to a gene: 3. Germline V lookup: CDR1 SGHRS, CDR2 YFSETQ. The CDR3 contains 13 residues. The DNA for the CDR3 is TGCGCCAGCAGCTTAACAGGGGAGACTGAAGCTTTCTTT. This codes for CASSLTGETEAFF.

J is TRBJ2-7 and V is TRBV11-2; D remains ambiguous. Per germline, CDR1 SGHAT and CDR2 FQNNGV. This CDR3 has 14 amino acids. V was clipped by 1 base and J by 2 bases, with 9 bases between them. The CDR3 spells CASSLVGKAYEQYF. Written as DNA, the CDR3 is TGTGCCAGCAGCTTAGTTGGCAAAGCCTACGAGCAGTACTTC.

The chain combines TRBV27 with TRBJ1-4; no clear D gene. Per germline, CDR1 MNHEY and CDR2 SMNVEV (reference sequence). The CDR3 spans 15 residues. V was cut by 8 bases and J by 0 bases, with 13 bases left in between. The CDR3 here is CASSPPYATNEKLFF. The CDR3 DNA reads TGTGCCAGCTCACCCCCCTATGCAACTAATGAAAAACTGTTTTTT.

J is TRBJ2-5 and V is TRBV7-9; TRBD2 matches at 8 bases. V trimming: 4 bases; J trimming: 2 bases; junction bases outside the gene matches: 0. CDR1 and CDR2 (germline): SEHNR, FQNEAQ (reference sequence). The CDR3 contains 13 residues. CDR3 in amino acids: CASSSGGQETQYF. The CDR3 DNA reads TGTGCCAGCAGCTCGGGGGGGCAAGAGACCCAGTACTTC.

The chain links TRBV28 to TRBJ2-7; TRBD2 might be the D (5 bases). Germline values: CDR1 MDHEN, CDR2 SYDVKM. V was cut by 3 bases and J by 6 bases, with 15 bases left in between. CDR3 length equals 14 residues. The CDR3 DNA sequence: TGTGCCAGCAGTTTGGCGGAAGCGGATCGCGAGCAGTACTTC. This gives the protein CASSLAEADREQYF. The full variable domain, in which reference TRBV28 and TRBJ2-7 provide the parts outside the CDR3, is DVKVTQSSRYLVKRTGEKVFLECVQDMDHENMFWYRQDPGLGLRLIYFSYDVKMKEKGDIPEGYSVSREKKERFSLILESASTNQTSMYLCASSLAEADREQYFGPGTRLTVT.

This sequence joins TRBV10-1 and TRBJ1-6; 10 bases agree with TRBD1. The CDR3 totals 15 residues. Trimming removed 6 bases from V and 9 bases from J; junction bases left unmatched: 8. The germline V gene has CDR1 WNHNN and CDR2 SYGVQD (reference sequence). CDR3 sequence reads: CASRLEGTGASPLHF. The CDR3 nucleotides are TGCGCCAGCAGGTTGGAGGGGACAGGGGCTTCACCCCTCCACTTT.

This clone has only one observation. As DNA, the CDR3 is TGCGCCAGCAGTGAGTCGACAGGGCGAAGGGATGGCTACACCTTC. Translating it yields CASSESTGRRDGYTF. The chain carries TRBV10-2 and TRBJ1-2, with 7 bases aligning to TRBD1. V shed 0 bases, J shed 6 bases, and the junction held 7 bases outside the gene matches. The germline gives CDR1 WSHSY, CDR2 SAAADI. The CDR3 covers 15 residues.

V is TRBV29-1 and J is TRBJ2-1; 9 nucleotides agree with TRBD2. CDR3 length equals 16 residues. V shed 4 bases and J 0 bases; nucleotides not matched to a gene: 7. Germline CDR1 SQVTM, CDR2 ANQGSEA. Here the CDR3 DNA reads TGCAGCGTTGGGGGCCTAGCGGGAATCTCCTACAATGAGCAGTTCTTC. It codes for CSVGGLAGISYNEQFF.

The chain recombines TRBV7-3 with TRBJ2-7; 7 positions agree with TRBD1. The CDR3 loop spans 13 amino acids. Germline V gene lookup returns CDR1 SGHTA and CDR2 FQGTGA. V lost 5 bases, J lost 0 bases, and 1 base stayed unmatched. CDR3 DNA sequence: TGTGCCAGCAGCAACAGGGGCTCCTACGAGCAGTACTTC. Translation: CASSNRGSYEQYF.

The rearrangement uses TRBV7-8 and TRBJ1-4; TRBD1 matches at 7 bases. The germline V gene encodes CDR1 SGHVS and CDR2 FQNEAQ. The CDR3 has 15 amino acids. The ends lost 5 bases at V and 4 bases at J; junction bases unmatched: 7. CDR3 sequence reads: CASSPDRAHNEKLFF. The CDR3 nucleotides are TGTGCCAGCAGCCCCGACAGGGCCCATAATGAAAAACTGTTTTTT.

This clone was detected only once. The chain joins TRBV11-2 to TRBJ2-7, with 9 nucleotides matching TRBD1. The V and J ends lost 5 bases and 5 bases, in that order; junction bases with no gene match: 7. The CDR3 is 14 amino acids. Germline loops: CDR1 SGHAT, CDR2 FQNNGV. CDR3 nucleotide sequence: TGTGCCAGCAGCCGGACAGGGGACTACAACGAGCAGTACTTC. Residues: CASSRTGDYNEQYF.

J is TRBJ2-2 and V is TRBV7-9; 8 bases align to TRBD2. The CDR3 consists of 15 residues. The germline CDR1 and CDR2 sequences are SEHNR and FQNEAQ (reference sequence). The V and J ends lost 8 bases and 5 bases, in that order; junction bases with no gene match: 10. The CDR3 nucleotides are TGTGCCAGCGCAATTCGACTAGCGTCAACCGGGGAGCTGTTTTTT. This codes for CASAIRLASTGELFF.

This clone was counted once. The chain couples TRBV4-3 to TRBJ1-2; TRBD1 matches at 10 bases. This CDR3 is 20 amino acids long. The germline CDR1 and CDR2 sequences are LGHNA and YSLEER. J was trimmed by 4 bases and V by 4 bases; bases with no gene match: 21. CDR3 bases: TGCGCCAGCAGCCGAGTTACGAAGATTTATGGACAGGGGGTAGGCTATGGCTACACCTTC. It encodes CASSRVTKIYGQGVGYGYTF.

The V gene is TRBV19, the J gene TRBJ1-5, with 8 bases identical to TRBD1. V lost 5 bases to trimming and J lost 6 bases; unmatched junction nucleotides: 12. Germline V gene data show CDR1 as LNHDA and CDR2 as SQIVND (reference sequence). The CDR3 has 16 amino acids. CDR3 sequence (DNA): TGTGCCAGTAGTGGAGAAAGCGACAGGGGAATTCAGCCCCAGCATTTT. It codes for CASSGESDRGIQPQHF.

The rearrangement joins TRBV6-1 to TRBJ2-1, with D maybe TRBD2 (6 bases). This CDR3 is 15 amino acids long. V was trimmed by 6 bases and J by 0 bases, leaving 12 bases between them. Looked up from germline, CDR1 is MNHNS and CDR2 is SASEGT. The CDR3 protein is CASRPLGGSYNEQFF. CDR3 coding DNA: TGTGCCAGCAGACCTCTCGGGGGCTCCTACAATGAGCAGTTCTTC.

The chain carries TRBV2 and TRBJ2-5; a possible D gene is TRBD2 (6 bases). Germline CDR1 and CDR2: SNHLY and FYNNEI. V gave up 10 bases and J gave up 2 bases, with 17 bases separating them. CDR3 length: 14 residues. CDR3 nucleotides: TGTGCCATCCCCTCGGCCGGGAGACAAGAGACCCAGTACTTC. This gives the protein CAIPSAGRQETQYF. The whole variable domain, filled in from reference TRBV2 and TRBJ2-5, reads EPEVTQTPSHQVTQMGQEVILRCVPISNHLYFYWYRQILGQKVEFLVSFYNNEISEKSEIFDDQFSVERPDGSNFTLKIRSTKLEDSAMYFCAIPSAGRQETQYFGPGTRLLVL.